This TCR beta chain was sequenced for a study of CD8 T cells in ankylosing spondylitis. General observations from the study: Characteristic, it appeared, of ankylosing spondylitis blood was a TCR beta motif of about eight highly homologous variants. In ankylosing spondylitis patients, matched synovial fluid reportedly showed significant enrichment of disease-linked clones. Disease-associated clones were CD8+ and fairly uncommon in peripheral blood. Prior work had noted some motif variants in reactive arthritis blood and synovial fluid.

Library preparation for TCR beta used quantitative 5'-RACE with molecular barcodes. Each CDR3 protein is one row after TCRdb ran MiXCR on the 5' RACE reads. Here the sample spans over 450,000 distinct CDR3 sequences, about an eighth being singletons. The CDR3 consists of 14 residues. Germline V CDR1 and CDR2: SGHRS, YFSETQ. Trimming pared 0 bases from V and 2 bases from J, leaving 8 bases between. About this clonotype itself: The antigen is not known.

The chain recombines TRBV5-1 with TRBJ1-2; D is uncertain. The source is a male donor with ankylosing spondylitis. Sequenced sample: blood, either unsorted or a sorted T cell fraction (not recorded which). Written as DNA, the CDR3 is TGCGCCAGCAGCTTGGGACGGAAGAACTATGGCTACACCTTC. This encodes CASSLGRKNYGYTF.